This T cell receptor beta chain was found in a study of T cells in Graves' hyperthyroidism and ophthalmopathy. Study results and limitations: Model predictions of ophthalmopathy came a median approximately 6 months before onset.

Hyperthyroidism was newly diagnosed in patients aged 18 to 65 (duration under 2 months). This clonotype was recorded many times. The antigen is not known. TCR beta CDR3 regions were amplified from RNA. TCR CDR3 regions were first amplified by RT-PCR with HTBI primers. TCRdb reprocessed the multiplex PCR reads with MiXCR, giving one entry per CDR3 protein. The data contain roughly 570,000 distinct CDR3 sequences, under 60% of them seen just once; the ten biggest clones take up 7.5% to 8.5%. The source material was peripheral blood or thyroid tissue (not recorded which). This clonotype originated in a woman under 30 with Graves' hyperthyroidism.

The CDR3 region has the DNA TGTGCCAGCAGCCCCCAGGGACAGCGTCACACTGAAGCTTTCTTT. This translates into CASSPQGQRHTEAFF. The rearrangement joins TRBV9 to TRBJ1-1; TRBD1 aligns across 7 bases. Germline assignment: CDR1 SGDLS and CDR2 YYNGEE. The length of the CDR3 is 15 residues. The junction had 9 bases not matched to a gene; V was cut back by 4 bases and J by 3 bases.